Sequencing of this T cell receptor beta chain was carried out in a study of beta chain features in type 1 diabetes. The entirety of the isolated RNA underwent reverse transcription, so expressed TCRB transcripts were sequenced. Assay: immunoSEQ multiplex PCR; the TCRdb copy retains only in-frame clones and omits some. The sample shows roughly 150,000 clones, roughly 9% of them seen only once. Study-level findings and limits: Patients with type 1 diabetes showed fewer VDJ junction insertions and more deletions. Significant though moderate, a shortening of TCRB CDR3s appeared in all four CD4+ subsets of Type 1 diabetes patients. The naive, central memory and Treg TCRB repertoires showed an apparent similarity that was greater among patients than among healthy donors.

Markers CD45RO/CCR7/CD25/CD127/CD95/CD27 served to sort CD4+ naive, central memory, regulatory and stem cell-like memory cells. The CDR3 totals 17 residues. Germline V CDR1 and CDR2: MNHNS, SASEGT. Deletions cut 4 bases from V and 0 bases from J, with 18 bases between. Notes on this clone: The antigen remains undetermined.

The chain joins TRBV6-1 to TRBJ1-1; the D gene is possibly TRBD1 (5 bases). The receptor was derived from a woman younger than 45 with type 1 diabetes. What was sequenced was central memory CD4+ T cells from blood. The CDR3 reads CASSVPGGAGMNTEAFF. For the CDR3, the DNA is TGTGCCAGCAGTGTACCGGGAGGGGCAGGGATGAACACTGAAGCTTTCTTT.